This entry is about one T cell receptor beta chain. No antigen is known for it. The naive CD8 fraction comprised CD45RO-negative cells positively selected for CCR7 and excluded terminally differentiated effector memory CD45RA+ cells. The data originate from a study of shared clonotypes between healthy human individuals. Study details: The cohort comprised a couple of women and three men. Their ages spanned 18 to 49 years. Whole-study findings and limits: Unshared clonotypes carried lower generation probabilities than those common to all four donors. Sample collection involved blood only; tissue repertoires are likely different. Generally, naive subsets came out with larger estimated richness than memory subsets.

V shed 8 bases and J shed 8 bases, with 15 bases lying between them. Germline loops: CDR1 GTSNPN, CDR2 SVGIG (reference sequence). The CDR3 loop spans 11 amino acids. TCRdb's table, derived via immunoSEQ multiplex PCR, lists solely in-frame clones and lacks some. The sample yields about 2 million clones, roughly 95% seen once. Sequences were obtained from naive CD8+ T cells sorted from blood. The receptor was derived from a man aged 18 to 29 in good health. This chain uses TRBV30 with TRBJ1-2; D ambiguous. This CDR3 reads CAVTGRNGYTF. The DNA of the CDR3 is TGTGCCGTAACCGGACGTAACGGCTACACCTTC.